Below, 18 T cell receptor beta chains from the same sample are listed, as sequenced in a study of glioma-infiltrating T cells after dendritic cell vaccination. Some clones are missing from TCRdb's copy, which holds only in-frame ones; the method was immunoSEQ multiplex PCR. Of tens of thousands of clones listed, less than 90% were seen once; the top ten hold less than 8%. As for time point: after dendritic cell vaccination, including at tumor progression/relapse. The sample here was blood, taken after dendritic cell vaccination. These receptor sequences come from a human donor with glioblastoma.

This clone occurred a few times. The chain carries TRBV7-9 and TRBJ1-1; D gene unclear. This CDR3 is built from 14 residues. CDR1 is SEHNR, CDR2 FQNEAQ, per germline (reference sequence). V was clipped by 3 bases and J by 5 bases, with 13 bases between them. The CDR3 protein is CASSLPGGDTEAFF. CDR3 nucleotide sequence: TGTGCCAGCAGCTTGCCGGGTGGCGATACTGAAGCTTTCTTT.

This clone was recorded once. J is TRBJ2-1 and V is TRBV6-5, with D perhaps matching TRBD2 (7 bases). Trimming left V 2 bases short and J 0 bases short, with 11 bases between. CDR3 size: 16 residues. Germline CDR1 is MNHEY and CDR2 is SVGAGI. CDR3 DNA: TGTGCCAGCAGTTACGAGGGGGGGAACTCCTACAATGAGCAGTTCTTC. Amino acid sequence: CASSYEGGNSYNEQFF.

This clone has just one count. The V call is TRBV29-1, the J call TRBJ2-5, with 9 bases identical to TRBD1. The CDR3 is 13 amino acids. With 7 bases clipped from V and 7 bases from J, the junction kept 10 bases outside the gene matches. CDR1 is SQVTM and CDR2 is ANQGSEA in the germline V gene. In DNA, the CDR3 is TGCAGCGGGGTGGCCGGGACAGGGTTGACCCAGTACTTC. This sequence encodes CSGVAGTGLTQYF.

V is TRBV5-4 and J is TRBJ2-5; maybe TRBD1 (5 bases). The CDR3 runs 14 residues. Germline V gene data show CDR1 as SGHNT and CDR2 as YYREEE (reference sequence). Trimming took off 0 bases at V and 4 bases at J, with 10 bases between the two ends. The CDR3, as DNA: TGTGCCAGCAGCTTGGTCCCAGGGCCAGAGACCCAGTACTTC. Its translation: CASSLVPGPETQYF. Combining the CDR3 with reference TRBV5-4 and TRBJ2-5 gives the whole variable domain ETGVTQSPTHLIKTRGQQVTLRCSSQSGHNTVSWYQQALGQGPQFIFQYYREEENGRGNFPPRFSGLQFPNYSSELNVNALELDDSALYLCASSLVPGPETQYFGPGTRLLVL.

The chain combines TRBV7-6 with TRBJ2-5; 7 bases map to TRBD1. Trimming at V came to 5 bases and at J to 2 bases, leaving 5 bases not matched to a gene. The germline gives CDR1 SGHVS, CDR2 FNYEAQ. The length of the CDR3 is 14 residues. The CDR3 region is CASSVQTGQETQYF. DNA of the CDR3: TGTGCCAGCAGCGTGCAGACAGGGCAAGAGACCCAGTACTTC.

In its sample, this clone was seen a few times. The chain combines TRBV19 with TRBJ2-7; unclear D gene. Looked up from germline, CDR1 is LNHDA and CDR2 is SQIVND (reference sequence). This CDR3 is 14 amino acids long. Trimming shortened V by 3 bases and J by 0 bases, and 9 bases separated the two germline ends. CDR3 DNA: TGTGCCAGTAGTATCTCAGATAACTCCTACGAGCAGTACTTC. This translates into CASSISDNSYEQYF.

V gene TRBV7-2 combines with J gene TRBJ1-2; TRBD1 agrees at 7 bases. V dropped 4 bases and J dropped 4; count of bases not matched to a gene: 9. Germline V lookup: CDR1 SGHTA, CDR2 FQGNSA. The CDR3 spans 15 residues. The CDR3 DNA reads as TGTGCCAGCAGCTCTGCCACAGGGGACATCTATGGCTACACCTTC. Translation gives CASSSATGDIYGYTF.

This clone was detected only a few times. The chain couples TRBV2 to TRBJ1-6; 7 bases agree with TRBD1. The CDR3 contains 14 residues. Germline CDR1 is SNHLY and CDR2 is FYNNEI. V lost 7 bases and J lost 7; bases outside the gene matches: 7. The CDR3, as DNA: TGTGCCAGCAATCTCCGACAGGGAAATTCACCCCTCCACTTT. The encoded protein is CASNLRQGNSPLHF.

Here the CDR3 reads CASSESGLAGGVFF. CDR3 DNA: TGTGCCAGCAGTGAATCTGGACTAGCGGGGGGGGTTTTCTTC. V and J are TRBV2 and TRBJ2-1; 15 nucleotides agree with TRBD2. The V gene end was trimmed by 2 bases and the J gene end by 16 bases; junction bases not matched to a gene: 6. Germline V gene sequence: CDR1 SNHLY, CDR2 FYNNEI. This CDR3 contains 14 residues.

The chain combines TRBV7-2 with TRBJ1-6; the D gene is possibly TRBD1 (5 bases). Trimming removed 5 bases from V and 9 bases from J, with 20 bases in between. The CDR3 is made up of 16 amino acids. Germline CDR1 reads SGHTA; CDR2 reads FQGNSA. In nucleotides, the CDR3 is TGTGCCAGCAGCCTTATAGGGGCCCAAACAGGTTCACCCCTCCACTTT. Translating gives CASSLIGAQTGSPLHF.

Only one count was recorded for this clone. Different DNA sequences within this sample yield the same CDR3. This chain joins TRBV6-5 and TRBJ1-5, with 7 bases matching TRBD1. Germline CDR1 and CDR2: MNHEY and SVGAGI. The CDR3 spans 13 residues. J was trimmed by 5 bases and V by 6 bases; bases with no gene match: 4. Written as DNA, the CDR3 is TGTGCCAGCAGCCCCGACAGGGATCAGCCCCAGCATTTT. Protein: CASSPDRDQPQHF.

This clone was picked up one time. The same CDR3 also results from other DNA sequences found in this sample. The rearrangement joins TRBV18 to TRBJ1-1, with 7 positions matching TRBD1. Germline CDR1 and CDR2: KGHSH and LQKENI. There are 14 residues in the CDR3. V gave up 2 bases and J gave up 2 bases; unmatched junction bases: 2. CDR3 amino acids: CASSPGQVNTEAFF. The CDR3 nucleotides are TGTGCCAGCTCACCAGGACAGGTCAACACTGAAGCTTTCTTT.

The chain links TRBV10-2 to TRBJ2-2, with a tentative D call TRBD1 (6 bases). The CDR3 covers 16 residues. The germline V gene encodes CDR1 WSHSY and CDR2 SAAADI. V lost 0 bases and J lost 4, with 12 bases in between. In DNA form, the CDR3 reads TGCGCCAGCAGTGAGTCGCCAGGGGCGGGCACCGGGGAGCTGTTTTTT. Residues: CASSESPGAGTGELFF.

The sample holds a few counts of this clone. The chain combines TRBV4-3 with TRBJ1-4; the D gene is possibly TRBD1 (6 bases). Trimming stripped 5 bases from V and 8 bases from J, with 15 bases between. The CDR3 is 14 amino acids. Germline V lookup: CDR1 LGHNA, CDR2 YSLEER. CDR3 coding DNA: TGCGCCAGCAGCGAAAACAGGGCTGGAGAAAAACTGTTTTTT. Translated, it gives CASSENRAGEKLFF.

The chain employs TRBV7-9 and TRBJ2-3; 7 positions agree with TRBD1. Germline trimming cut 5 bases from V and 4 bases from J; bases unmatched to any gene: 6. Germline V CDR1 and CDR2: SEHNR, FQNEAQ (reference sequence). The CDR3 totals 14 residues. The DNA for the CDR3 is TGTGCCAGCAGCACGAGGACAGGCGCAGATACGCAGTATTTT. As protein: CASSTRTGADTQYF.

The chain combines TRBV4-2 with TRBJ1-4; D is undetermined. Germline-derived CDR1 and CDR2 are LGHNA and YNFKEQ. V was shortened by 1 base and J by 8 bases, with 5 bases between the two germline ends. The CDR3 is made up of 12 amino acids. CDR3 amino acids: CASSQGGEKLFF. In DNA, the CDR3 is TGTGCCAGCAGCCAAGGAGGGGAAAAACTGTTTTTT.

This clone came up once. This sequence joins TRBV30 and TRBJ1-2; weak D call: TRBD1 (5 bases). The CDR3 is 12 residues long. Germline V gene sequence: CDR1 GTSNPN, CDR2 SVGIG (reference sequence). Trimming removed 1 base at V and 3 bases at J, with 6 bases between. The CDR3: CAWSGGDYGYTF. CDR3 sequence (DNA): TGTGCCTGGAGTGGGGGGGACTATGGCTACACCTTC.

The V gene is TRBV11-3, the J gene TRBJ1-1; 7 nucleotides match TRBD1. CDR1 is SGHNT and CDR2 is YENEEA in the germline V gene. CDR3 length: 14 residues. V lost 5 bases, J lost 1 base, and 4 bases stayed unmatched. CDR3 nucleotide sequence: TGTGCCAGCAGCCTGACAGGGACGAACACTGAAGCTTTCTTT. Encoded protein: CASSLTGTNTEAFF.